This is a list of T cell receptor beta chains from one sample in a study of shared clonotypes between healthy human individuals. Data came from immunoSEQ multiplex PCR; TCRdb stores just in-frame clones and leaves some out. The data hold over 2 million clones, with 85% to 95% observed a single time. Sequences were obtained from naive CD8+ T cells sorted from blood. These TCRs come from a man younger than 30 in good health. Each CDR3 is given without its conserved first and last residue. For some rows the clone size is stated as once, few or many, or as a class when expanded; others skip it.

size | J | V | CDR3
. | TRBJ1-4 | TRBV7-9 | ATSGVGEKLF
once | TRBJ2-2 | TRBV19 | ASSTDSYGELF
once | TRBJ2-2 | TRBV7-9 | ASSLSSGGNTGELF
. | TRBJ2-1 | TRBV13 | ASSLDQVLYNEQF
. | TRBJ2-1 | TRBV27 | ASSSAQGAYNEQF
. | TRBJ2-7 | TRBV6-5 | ASSYRQASYEQY
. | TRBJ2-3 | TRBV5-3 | ARSLVGGCTDTQY
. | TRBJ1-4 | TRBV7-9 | ASSLGTGDEKLF
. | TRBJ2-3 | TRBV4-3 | ASSQGWTDTQY
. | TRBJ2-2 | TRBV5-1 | ASSSGLAGADTGELF
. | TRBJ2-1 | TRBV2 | ASSNERVDEQF
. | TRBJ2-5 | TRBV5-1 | ASSLNVEETQY
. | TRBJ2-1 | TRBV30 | AWSVFPSGGHSEQF
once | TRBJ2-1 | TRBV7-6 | ASSLVDRDSYNEQF
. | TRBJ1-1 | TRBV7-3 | ASSPWTGANTEAF
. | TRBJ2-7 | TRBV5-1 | ASSSDDRPTYEQY
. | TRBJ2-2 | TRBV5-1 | ASSLDREIHTGELF
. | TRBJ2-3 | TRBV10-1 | ASSARQTDTQY
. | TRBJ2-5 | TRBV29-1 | SVEDRAGSGETQY
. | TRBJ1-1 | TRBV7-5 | ARSLQGPTEAF
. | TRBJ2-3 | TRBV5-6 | ASSLRAGRVDTQY
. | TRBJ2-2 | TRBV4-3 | ASSQERWQATGELF
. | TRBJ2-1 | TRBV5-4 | ASSLDTSGYYNEQF
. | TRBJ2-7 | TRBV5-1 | ASSLANRDIDYEQY
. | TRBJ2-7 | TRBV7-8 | ASSPAPYESYEQY
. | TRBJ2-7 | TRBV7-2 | ASSLIHPYEQY
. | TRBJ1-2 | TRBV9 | ASSADGTTGYT
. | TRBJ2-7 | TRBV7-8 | ASSLPLGTLHEQY
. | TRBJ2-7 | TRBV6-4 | ASSPGAAGSYEQY
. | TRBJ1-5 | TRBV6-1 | ASSEADSSNQPQH
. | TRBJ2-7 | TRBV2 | ASRGTSDSYEQY
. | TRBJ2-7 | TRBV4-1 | ASSQESREAYEQY
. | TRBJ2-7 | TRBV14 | ASRDDSYEQY
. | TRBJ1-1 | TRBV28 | ASTLQGRTEAF
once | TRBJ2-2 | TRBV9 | ASSVAGGELF
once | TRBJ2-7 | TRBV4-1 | ASSQRASYEQY
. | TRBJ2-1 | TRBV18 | ASSPQGQGSLEQF
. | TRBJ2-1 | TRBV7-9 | ASSLEGQGGF
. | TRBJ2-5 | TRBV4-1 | ASSQLDRGGETQY
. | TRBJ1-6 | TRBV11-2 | ASSLLDTESSYNSPLH
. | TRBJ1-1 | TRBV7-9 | ASSLGSMNTEAF
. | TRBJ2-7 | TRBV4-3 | ASSQFRQSYEQY
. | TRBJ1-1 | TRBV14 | ASSQEVGGTEAF
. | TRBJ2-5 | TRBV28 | ASTAGGRETQY
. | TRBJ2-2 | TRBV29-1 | SVDRGGFGELF
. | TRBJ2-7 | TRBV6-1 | ASTYSGVDEQY
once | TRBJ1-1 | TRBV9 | ASSVVGGVTEAF
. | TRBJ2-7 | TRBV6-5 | ASSYGVAGDYEQY
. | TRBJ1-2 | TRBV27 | ASSRMDGYGYT
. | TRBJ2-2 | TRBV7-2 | ASSLAGTSYPGELF
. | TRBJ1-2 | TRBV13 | ASSSGAVPKIDYGYT
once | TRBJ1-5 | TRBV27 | ASSLVGSNQPQH